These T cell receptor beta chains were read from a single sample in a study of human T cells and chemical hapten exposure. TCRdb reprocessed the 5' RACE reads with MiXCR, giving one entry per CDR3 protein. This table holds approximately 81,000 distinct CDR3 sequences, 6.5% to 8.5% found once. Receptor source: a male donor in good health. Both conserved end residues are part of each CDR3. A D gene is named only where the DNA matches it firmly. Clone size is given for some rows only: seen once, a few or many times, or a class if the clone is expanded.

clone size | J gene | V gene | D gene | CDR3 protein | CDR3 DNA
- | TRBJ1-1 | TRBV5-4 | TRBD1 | CASSRQGGGTEAFF | TGTGCCAGCAGCCGACAGGGAGGTGGAACTGAAGCTTTCTTT
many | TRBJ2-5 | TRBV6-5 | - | CASSSGTTQETQYF | TGTGCCAGCAGTTCGGGGACCACCCAAGAGACCCAGTACTTC
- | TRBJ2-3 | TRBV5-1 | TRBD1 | CASSLEGQGADTQYF | TGCGCCAGCAGCTTGGAGGGACAGGGAGCAGATACGCAGTATTTT
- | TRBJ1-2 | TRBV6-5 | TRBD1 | CASSIRVTGFGTGNFNYGYTF | TGTGCCAGCAGCATACGAGTTACTGGATTCGGGACAGGGAATTTCAACTATGGCTACACCTTC
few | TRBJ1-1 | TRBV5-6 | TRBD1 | CASSETGGAYTEAFF | TGTGCCAGCAGCGAGACAGGGGGCGCATACACTGAAGCTTTCTTT
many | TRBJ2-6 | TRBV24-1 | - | CATSPSRDPSGANVLTF | TGTGCCACCAGTCCCAGTCGGGATCCTTCTGGGGCCAACGTCCTGACTTTC
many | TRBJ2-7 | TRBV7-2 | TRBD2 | CASSLELAGTYEQYF | TGTGCCAGCAGCCTAGAACTAGCGGGTACCTACGAGCAGTACTTC
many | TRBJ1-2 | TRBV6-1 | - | CASSYSDYGYTF | TGTGCCAGCAGTTACAGTGACTATGGCTACACCTTC
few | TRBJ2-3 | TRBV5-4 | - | CASSLLPGSLTDTQYF | TGTGCCAGCAGCTTGCTCCCGGGGTCCCTCACAGATACGCAGTATTTT
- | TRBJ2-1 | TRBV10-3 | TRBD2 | CAISESLAGPYNEQFF | TGTGCCATCAGTGAGTCGTTAGCGGGACCCTACAATGAGCAGTTCTTC
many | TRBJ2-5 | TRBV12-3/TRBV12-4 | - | CASTPGGTGAQYF | TGTGCCAGCACCCCGGGCGGGACGGGGGCACAGTACTTC
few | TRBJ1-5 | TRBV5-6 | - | CASSSGGPNQPQHF | TGTGCCAGCAGCTCGGGGGGGCCTAATCAGCCCCAGCATTTT
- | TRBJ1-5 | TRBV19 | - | CASSIVRTAYSNQPQHF | TGTGCCAGTAGTATAGTTCGGACAGCGTATAGCAATCAGCCCCAGCATTTT
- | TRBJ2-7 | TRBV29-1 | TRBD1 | CSVDEGASSYEQYF | TGCAGCGTTGACGAGGGGGCTAGCTCCTACGAGCAGTACTTC
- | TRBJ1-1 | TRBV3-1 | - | CASSQDRVRTEAFF | TGTGCCAGCAGCCAAGACAGGGTGAGAACTGAAGCTTTCTTT
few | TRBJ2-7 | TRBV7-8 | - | CASSLSRGPRIYEQYF | TGTGCCAGCAGCTTGAGTCGGGGGCCTCGTATTTACGAGCAGTACTTC
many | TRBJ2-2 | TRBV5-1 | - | CASSPFRTSYTGELFF | TGCGCCAGCAGCCCTTTTAGGACTTCCTACACCGGGGAGCTGTTTTTT
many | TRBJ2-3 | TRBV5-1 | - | CASRRTGYTDTQYF | TGCGCCAGCCGGAGAACAGGGTACACAGATACGCAGTATTTT
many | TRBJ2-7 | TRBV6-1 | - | CASSELGGSTYEQYF | TGTGCCAGCAGTGAACTCGGCGGAAGTACCTACGAGCAGTACTTC
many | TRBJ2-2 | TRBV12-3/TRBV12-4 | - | CASSAWSGGRTGELFF | TGTGCCAGCAGTGCCTGGAGCGGTGGTAGGACCGGGGAGCTGTTTTTT
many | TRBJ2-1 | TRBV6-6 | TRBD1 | CASRDRSSYNEQFF | TGTGCCAGCAGGGACAGGTCCTCCTACAATGAGCAGTTCTTC
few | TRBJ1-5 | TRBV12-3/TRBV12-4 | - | CASSPGQIQPQHF | TGTGCCAGCAGCCCTGGCCAGATTCAGCCCCAGCATTTT
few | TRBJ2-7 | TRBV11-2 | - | CASSLPRGAGGSVYEQYF | TGTGCCAGCAGCTTACCGAGAGGGGCCGGAGGGTCCGTTTACGAGCAGTACTTC
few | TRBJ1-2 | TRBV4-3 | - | CASSQEIPENYGYTF | TGCGCCAGCAGCCAAGAAATTCCAGAGAACTATGGCTACACCTTC
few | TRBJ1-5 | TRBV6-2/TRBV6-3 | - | CASSYAHSNQPQHF | TGTGCCAGCAGTTACGCCCATAGCAATCAGCCCCAGCATTTT
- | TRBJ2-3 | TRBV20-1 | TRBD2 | CSARPGLATDTQYF | TGCAGTGCTAGGCCGGGACTAGCAACAGATACGCAGTATTTT
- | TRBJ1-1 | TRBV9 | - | CASSASPSRANTEAFF | TGTGCCAGCAGCGCGTCCCCTAGCAGGGCGAACACTGAAGCTTTCTTT
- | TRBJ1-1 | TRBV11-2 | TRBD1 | CASSSPTGIPEAFF | TGTGCCAGCAGCTCCCCGACAGGGATCCCTGAAGCTTTCTTT
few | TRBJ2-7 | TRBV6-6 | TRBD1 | CASGAPDRGTYEQYF | TGTGCCAGCGGGGCCCCGGACAGGGGAACCTACGAGCAGTACTTC
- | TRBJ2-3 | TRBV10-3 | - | CAIGGSTDTQYF | TGTGCCATCGGGGGCAGCACAGATACGCAGTATTTT
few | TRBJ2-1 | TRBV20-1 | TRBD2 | CSVPTSGGANEQFF | TGCAGTGTCCCGACTAGCGGGGGGGCGAATGAGCAGTTCTTC
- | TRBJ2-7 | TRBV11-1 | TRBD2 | CASSSSPGLPKSYEQYF | TGTGCCAGCAGCTCTTCTCCGGGACTACCGAAGTCCTACGAGCAGTACTTC
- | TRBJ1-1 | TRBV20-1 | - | CSARDQDNLNTEAFF | TGCAGTGCTAGAGATCAGGACAACCTGAACACTGAAGCTTTCTTT
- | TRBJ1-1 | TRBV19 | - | CASSIGQMNTEAFF | TGTGCCAGTAGTATAGGACAGATGAACACTGAAGCTTTCTTT
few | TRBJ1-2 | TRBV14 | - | CASSLRQNLYGYTF | TGTGCCAGCAGCCTTCGACAGAACCTCTATGGCTACACCTTC
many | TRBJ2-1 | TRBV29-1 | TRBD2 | CSVERLAGGAGEQFF | TGCAGCGTTGAAAGGCTAGCGGGAGGGGCCGGTGAGCAGTTCTTC
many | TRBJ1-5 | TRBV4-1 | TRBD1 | CASSQDFTGANQPQHF | TGCGCCAGCAGCCAAGACTTCACAGGGGCCAATCAGCCCCAGCATTTT
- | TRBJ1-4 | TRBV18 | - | CASSPRSDPTNEKLFF | TGTGCCAGCTCACCACGTTCGGACCCAACTAATGAAAAACTGTTTTTT
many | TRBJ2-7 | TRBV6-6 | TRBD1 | CASSYSDRVYLRYEQYF | TGTGCCAGCAGTTACTCGGACAGGGTATATCTAAGGTACGAGCAGTACTTC
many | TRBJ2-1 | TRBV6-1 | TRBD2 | CASSGTSGRLRNEQFF | TGTGCCAGCAGTGGAACTAGCGGGAGGTTACGCAATGAGCAGTTCTTC
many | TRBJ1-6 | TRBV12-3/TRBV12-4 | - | CASRPRQARNSPLHF | TGTGCCAGCAGACCTCGACAGGCTCGGAATTCACCCCTCCACTTT
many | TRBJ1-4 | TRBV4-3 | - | CASSQDVPTTNEKLFF | TGCGCCAGCAGCCAAGATGTTCCAACAACTAATGAAAAACTGTTTTTT
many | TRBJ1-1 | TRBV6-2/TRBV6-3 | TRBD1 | CASSYTADREAFF | TGTGCCAGCAGTTACACGGCGGACAGGGAAGCTTTCTTT
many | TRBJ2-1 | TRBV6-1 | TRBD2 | CASSFSGTSGGRGNEQFF | TGTGCCAGCAGTTTTTCCGGGACTAGCGGGGGTAGGGGAAATGAGCAGTTCTTC
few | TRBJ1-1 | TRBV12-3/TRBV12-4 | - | CASITNTEAFF | TGTGCCAGCATCACTAACACTGAAGCTTTCTTT
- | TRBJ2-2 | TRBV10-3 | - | CAISESVTGELFF | TGTGCCATCAGTGAGTCGGTCACCGGGGAGCTGTTTTTT
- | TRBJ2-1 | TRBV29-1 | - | CSTSRGTYNEQFF | TGCAGCACCTCGCGGGGCACATACAATGAGCAGTTCTTC
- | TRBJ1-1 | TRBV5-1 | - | CASSLAPSPNTEAFF | TGCGCCAGCAGCTTGGCTCCATCGCCTAACACTGAAGCTTTCTTT
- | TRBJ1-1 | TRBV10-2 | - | CASSDPVMNTEAFF | TGCGCCAGCAGTGATCCAGTAATGAACACTGAAGCTTTCTTT
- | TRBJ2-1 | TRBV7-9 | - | CASSFQGTASNEQFF | TGTGCCAGCAGCTTTCAGGGTACCGCTTCCAATGAGCAGTTCTTC
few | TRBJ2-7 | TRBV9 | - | CASSARGGSYEQYF | TGTGCCAGCAGCGCCCGGGGCGGATCCTACGAGCAGTACTTC
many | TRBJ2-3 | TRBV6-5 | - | CASISPTLYTQYF | TGTGCCAGCATTTCACCAACGCTTTATACGCAGTATTTT
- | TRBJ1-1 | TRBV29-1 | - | CSVSLNTEAFF | TGCAGCGTTTCCTTGAACACTGAAGCTTTCTTT
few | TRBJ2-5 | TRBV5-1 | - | CASSQLQGQETQYF | TGCGCCAGCAGCCAACTACAGGGCCAAGAGACCCAGTACTTC
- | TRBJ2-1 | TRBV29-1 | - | CSVAQGAEQFF | TGCAGCGTCGCACAGGGTGCTGAGCAGTTCTTC
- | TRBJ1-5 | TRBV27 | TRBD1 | CASMGQNGNQPQHF | TGTGCCAGTATGGGACAGAATGGGAATCAGCCCCAGCATTTT